Sequencing of this TCR beta chain was carried out in a study of Ad26.COV2.S vaccination and SARS-CoV-2 variants. Whole-study context: Sample donor was a member of the COV1001 Ad26.COV2.S trial arm.

Germline lookup yields CDR1 SGHVS and CDR2 FQNEAQ. This CDR3 region has 13 residues. Treatment meaning: approximately 18 received Ad26.COV2.S at low or high dose, single or two shots; five or six received placebo; per-sample allocation not given. The samples were gathered on day 63 after the first injection of vaccine or placebo. Libraries were prepared by immunoSEQ multiplex PCR; TCRdb keeps only in-frame clonotypes and omits some of them. The sample lists roughly 700,000 clones; roughly 90% were seen once. The TCR comes from a person aged 18-65 years who received the Ad26.COV2.S COVID-19 vaccine or a placebo. The sequencing here drew on peripheral blood, taken in a trial of Ad26.COV2.S vaccine versus placebo. The chain uses TRBV7-8 and TRBJ1-1; a weak D match, TRBD1 (5 bases). CDR3 amino acids: CASLGGKDTEAFF. In DNA, the CDR3 is TGTGCTTCCTTGGGGGGTAAGGACACTGAAGCTTTCTTT.